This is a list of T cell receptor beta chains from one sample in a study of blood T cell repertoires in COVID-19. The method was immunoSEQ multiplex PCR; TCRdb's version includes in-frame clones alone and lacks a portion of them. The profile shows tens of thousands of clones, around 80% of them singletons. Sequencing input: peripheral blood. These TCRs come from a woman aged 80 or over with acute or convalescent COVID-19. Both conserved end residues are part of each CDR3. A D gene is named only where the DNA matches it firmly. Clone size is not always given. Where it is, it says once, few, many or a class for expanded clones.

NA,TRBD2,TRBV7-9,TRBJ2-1,TGTGCCAGCAGCCGGACTAGCGGGAGCAATGAGCAGTTCTTC,CASSRTSGSNEQFF
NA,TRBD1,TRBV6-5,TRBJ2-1,TGTGCCATAGAGGGGACAGGGTCCAATGAGCAGTTCTTC,CAIEGTGSNEQFF
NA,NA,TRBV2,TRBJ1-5,TGTGCCAGCAGTGCAGGCAGGGGATGGGAAAGCAATCAGCCCCAGCATTTT,CASSAGRGWESNQPQHF
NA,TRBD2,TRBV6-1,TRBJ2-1,TGTGCCAGCAGTGAAGCCAGGACTAGTGGGGCCTACAATGAGCAGTTCTTC,CASSEARTSGAYNEQFF
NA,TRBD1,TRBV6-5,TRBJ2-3,TGTGCCAGCAGTCTAGGACAGGGGGCAGATACGCAGTATTTT,CASSLGQGADTQYF
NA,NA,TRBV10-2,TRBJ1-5,TGCGCCAGCAGTGAGTCTTCAGGGCATCAGCCCCAGCATTTT,CASSESSGHQPQHF
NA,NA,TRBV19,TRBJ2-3,TGTGCCAGTAGTATTACTCTCACAGATACGCAGTATTTT,CASSITLTDTQYF
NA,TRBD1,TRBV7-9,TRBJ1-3,TGTGCCAGCAGCGGGCAGGGGGTGGCAAACACCATATATTTT,CASSGQGVANTIYF
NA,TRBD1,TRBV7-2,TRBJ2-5,TGTGCCAGCAGCGCCGACAGGGCAGAGACCCAGTACTTC,CASSADRAETQYF
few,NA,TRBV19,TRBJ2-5,TGTGCCAGTAGCCCAAGGGGTGGAGAGACCCAGTACTTC,CASSPRGGETQYF
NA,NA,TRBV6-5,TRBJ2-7,TGTGCCAGCCTAGAATTTTCAGGGAGGTCCGAGCAGTACTTC,CASLEFSGRSEQYF
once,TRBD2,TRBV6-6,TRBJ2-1,TGTGCCAGCAGTTACGTTCTAGCGGAGTACAATGAGCAGTTCTTC,CASSYVLAEYNEQFF
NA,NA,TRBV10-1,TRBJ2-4,TGCGCCAGCAGTGGTGGTCCCGACAGGAAAAACATTCAGTACTTC,CASSGGPDRKNIQYF
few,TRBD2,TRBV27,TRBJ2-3,TGTGCCAGCGCCCCGCGAGCGGGAGGGCTCTATACGCAGTATTTT,CASAPRAGGLYTQYF
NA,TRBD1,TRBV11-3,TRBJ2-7,TGTGCCAGCAGCCATTGGGACAGGGCCTACGAGCAGTACTTC,CASSHWDRAYEQYF
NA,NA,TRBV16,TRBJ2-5,TGTGCCAGCAGCCAAGTCCAGCAAGAGACCCAGTACTTC,CASSQVQQETQYF
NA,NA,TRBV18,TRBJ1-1,TGTGCCAGCTCACCCAACGCACAGGGTGCCGGACTTAACACTGAAGCTTTCTTT,CASSPNAQGAGLNTEAFF
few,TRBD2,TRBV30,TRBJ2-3,TGTGCCTGGAGTAGTATCGGGACTAGCAGCACAGATACGCAGTATTTT,CAWSSIGTSSTDTQYF
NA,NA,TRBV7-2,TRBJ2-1,TGTGCCAGCAGCGTGCAGGGGAGCTCCTACAATGAGCAGTTCTTC,CASSVQGSSYNEQFF
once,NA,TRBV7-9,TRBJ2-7,TGTGCCAGCAGCTTAAACGGTGACTCCCTTTACGAGCAGTACTTC,CASSLNGDSLYEQYF
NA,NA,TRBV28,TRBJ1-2,TGTGCCAGCAGTGGGAGTATCCAATCCTATGGCTACACCTTC,CASSGSIQSYGYTF
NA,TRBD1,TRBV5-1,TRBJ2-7,TGCGCCAGCAGCCGGAGGACAGGGGGCGAGCAGTACTTC,CASSRRTGGEQYF
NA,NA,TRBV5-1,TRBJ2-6,TGCGCCAGCAGCTTGTCCAATTCTGGGGCCAACGTCCTGACTTTC,CASSLSNSGANVLTF
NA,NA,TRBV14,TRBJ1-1,TGTGCCAGCAGTCCGACAAGGACTGAAGCTTTCTTT,CASSPTRTEAFF
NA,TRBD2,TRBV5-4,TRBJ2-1,TGTGCCAGCAGCTTTCCCGGACTAGCTTCCTACAATGAGCAGTTCTTC,CASSFPGLASYNEQFF
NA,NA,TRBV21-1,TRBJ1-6,TGTGCCAGCAGCAAAGCGCTTTATCGGGGGCAGGGGGATAATTCACCCCTCCACTTT,CASSKALYRGQGDNSPLHF
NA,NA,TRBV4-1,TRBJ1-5,TGCGCCAGCAGCCAAGGGCACCTCAATCAGCCCCAGCATTTT,CASSQGHLNQPQHF
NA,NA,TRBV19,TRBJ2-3,NA,CASSTSGGGADTQYF
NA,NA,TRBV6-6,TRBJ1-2,TGTGCCAGCAGTTACTCTGGGGGCAACTATGGCTACACCTTC,CASSYSGGNYGYTF
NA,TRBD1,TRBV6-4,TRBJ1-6,TGTGCCAGCCGCCGGGACAGGGGGATCGATTCACCCCTCCACTTT,CASRRDRGIDSPLHF
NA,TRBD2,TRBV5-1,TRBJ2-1,TGCGCCAGCAGTGTGGCTAGCGGGAACTACAATGAGCAGTTCTTC,CASSVASGNYNEQFF